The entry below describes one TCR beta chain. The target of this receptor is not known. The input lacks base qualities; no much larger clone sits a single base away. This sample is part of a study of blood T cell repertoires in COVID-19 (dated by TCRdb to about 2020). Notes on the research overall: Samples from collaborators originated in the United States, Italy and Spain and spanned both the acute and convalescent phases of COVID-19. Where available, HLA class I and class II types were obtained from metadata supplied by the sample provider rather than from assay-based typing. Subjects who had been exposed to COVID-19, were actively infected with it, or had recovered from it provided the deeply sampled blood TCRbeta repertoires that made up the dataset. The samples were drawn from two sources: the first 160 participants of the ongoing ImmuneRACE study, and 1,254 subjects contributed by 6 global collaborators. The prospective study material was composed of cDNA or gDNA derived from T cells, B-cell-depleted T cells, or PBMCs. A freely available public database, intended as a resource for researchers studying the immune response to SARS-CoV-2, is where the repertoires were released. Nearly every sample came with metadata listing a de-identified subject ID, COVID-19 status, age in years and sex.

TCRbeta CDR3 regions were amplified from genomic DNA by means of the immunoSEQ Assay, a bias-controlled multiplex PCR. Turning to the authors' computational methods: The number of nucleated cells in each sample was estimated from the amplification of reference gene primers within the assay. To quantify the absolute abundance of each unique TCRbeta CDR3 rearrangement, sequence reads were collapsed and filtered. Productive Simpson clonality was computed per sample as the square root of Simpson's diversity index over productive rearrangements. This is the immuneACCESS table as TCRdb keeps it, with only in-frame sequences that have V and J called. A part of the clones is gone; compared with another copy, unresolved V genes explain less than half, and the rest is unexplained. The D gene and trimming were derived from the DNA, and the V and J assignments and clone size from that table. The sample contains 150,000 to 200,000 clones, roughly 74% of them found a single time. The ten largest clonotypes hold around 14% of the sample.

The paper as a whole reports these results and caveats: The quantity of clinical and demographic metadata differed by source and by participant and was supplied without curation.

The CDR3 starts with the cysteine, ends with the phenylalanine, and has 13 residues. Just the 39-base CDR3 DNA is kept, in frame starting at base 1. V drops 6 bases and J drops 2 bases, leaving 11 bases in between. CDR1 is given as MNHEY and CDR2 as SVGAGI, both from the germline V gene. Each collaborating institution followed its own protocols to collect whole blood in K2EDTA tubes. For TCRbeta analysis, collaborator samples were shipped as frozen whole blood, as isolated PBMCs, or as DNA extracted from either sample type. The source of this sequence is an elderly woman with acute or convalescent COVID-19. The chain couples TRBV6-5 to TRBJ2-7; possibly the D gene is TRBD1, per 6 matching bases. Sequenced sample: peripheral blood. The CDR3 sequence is CASRRQDPYEQYF. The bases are TGTGCCAGCAGGCGACAGGATCCCTACGAGCAGTACTTC.